A single TCR beta chain is shown here with its context. Its cognate antigen is unknown. Sequencing used immunoSEQ multiplex PCR; TCRdb keeps in-frame clones, though not all of them. The sample has 70,000 to 80,000 clones, about 89% seen once. The data are from a study of OX40 agonist ivuxolimab in advanced cancers. Study-wide results and limits: The study found that CD8+ T cells averaged more expanded clones than CD4+. CD4+ and CD8+ blood T cells expanded clonally by week 6 at 0.1 to 3.0 mg/kg.

The sample in question was CD4+ or CD8+ T cells sorted from blood, obtained in a trial of the OX40 agonist ivuxolimab. This TCR was sampled from an adult with an advanced solid tumor such as melanoma, head and neck, liver or kidney cancer.

CDR3 sequence (DNA): TGTGCCTGGAGTGCCCTCGGATACATGAACACTGAAGCTTTCTTT. Residues: CAWSALGYMNTEAFF. The chain couples TRBV30 to TRBJ1-1; the D is unclear. The CDR3 is 15 residues long. Germline CDR1 reads GTSNPN; CDR2 reads SVGIG (reference sequence). Trimming shortened V by 1 base and J by 0 bases, and 12 bases separated the two germline ends.